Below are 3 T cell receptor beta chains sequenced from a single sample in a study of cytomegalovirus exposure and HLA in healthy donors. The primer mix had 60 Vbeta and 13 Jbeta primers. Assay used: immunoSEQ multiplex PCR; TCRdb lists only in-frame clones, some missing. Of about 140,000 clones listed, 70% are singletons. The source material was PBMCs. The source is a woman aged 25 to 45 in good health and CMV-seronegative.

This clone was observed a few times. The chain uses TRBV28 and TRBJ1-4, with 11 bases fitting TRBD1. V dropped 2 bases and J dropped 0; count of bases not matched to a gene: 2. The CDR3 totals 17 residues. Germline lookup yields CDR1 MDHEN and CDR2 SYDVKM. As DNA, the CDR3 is TGTGCCAGCAGTTTACCGGGACAGGGGGCAACTAATGAAAAACTGTTTTTT. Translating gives CASSLPGQGATNEKLFF.

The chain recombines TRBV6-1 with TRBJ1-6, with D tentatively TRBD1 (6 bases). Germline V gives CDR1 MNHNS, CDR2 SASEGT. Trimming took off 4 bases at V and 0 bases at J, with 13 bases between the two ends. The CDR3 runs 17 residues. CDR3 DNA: TGTGCCAGCAGTGCGACAGGACGGAGCTCCTATAATTCACCCCTCCACTTT. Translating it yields CASSATGRSSYNSPLHF.

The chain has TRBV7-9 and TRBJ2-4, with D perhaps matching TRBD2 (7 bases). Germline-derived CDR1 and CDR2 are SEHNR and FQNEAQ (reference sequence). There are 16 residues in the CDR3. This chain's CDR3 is CGGGREGVVAKNIQYF. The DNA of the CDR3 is TGTGGGGGGGGCAGGGAGGGGGTTGTAGCCAAAAACATTCAGTACTTC.